This TCR beta chain was identified during a study of CD8 T cells in Susac syndrome. Background on the study: Clinical remission applied to 8 or 9 sequenced Susac syndrome patients, and roughly 6 had active disease.

RNA, at about 0.45 to 1 ug, was reverse transcribed with random hexamers. The amplification used immunoSEQ multiplex PCR on TCR beta CDR3; it spanned 54 Vbeta and 13 Jbeta. One entry per CDR3 protein results from TCRdb running MiXCR on the immunoSEQ multiplex PCR reads. Counted here are over 120,000 distinct CDR3 sequences, 95% occurring once; the ten biggest clones make up approximately 0.13%. This clonotype was seen a single time. The CDR3 has 15 residues. The germline CDR1 and CDR2 sequences are SGHRS and YFSETQ. Deletions cut 5 bases from V and 0 bases from J, with 14 bases between. The source material was CD4+ T cells from PBMCs. The chain uses TRBV5-1 and TRBJ1-1; D is ambiguous. The source is a human donor with Susac syndrome. CDR3 DNA: TGCGCCAGCAGGTTATCCCTACCAATGAACACTGAAGCTTTCTTT. This codes for CASRLSLPMNTEAFF.